Listed below are T cell receptor beta chains from one sample, sequenced in a study of beta chain features in type 1 diabetes. Measured with immunoSEQ multiplex PCR; TCRdb has only the in-frame clones, and not every one. The sample contains 400,000 to 450,000 clones, about 14% of which appear only once. Input material: naive CD4+ T cells from blood. These receptors were obtained from a young man in good health. Each CDR3 is given with its conserved first and last residue. Fields, in order: V gene, J gene, D gene, clone size, CDR3 protein, CDR3 DNA. The D gene is left open where the match is weak. Size is stated for part of the rows, as once, few or many counts, or as a class when the clone is expanded.

>TRBV6-5|TRBJ1-2|NA|few
CASSGQNYGYTF
TGTGCCAGCAGCGGACAGAACTATGGCTACACCTTC
>TRBV19|TRBJ2-4|TRBD2|NA
CASTRYGLAGEVGKNIQYF
TGTGCCAGTACCAGATATGGACTAGCGGGAGAGGTTGGCAAAAACATTCAGTACTTC
>TRBV9|TRBJ2-1|NA|few
CASSLTRGTGNEQFF
TGTGCCAGCAGCCTAACTCGCGGGACGGGCAATGAGCAGTTCTTC
>TRBV9|TRBJ2-3|TRBD2|NA
CASRRAGGPGDTQYF
TGTGCCAGCAGAAGAGCGGGAGGGCCAGGAGATACGCAGTATTTT
>TRBV4-3|TRBJ2-5|NA|few
CASSQVLAQAGETQYF
TGCGCCAGCAGCCAAGTTCTAGCGCAGGCGGGGGAGACCCAGTACTTC
>TRBV29-1|TRBJ1-2|NA|few
CSALQGTTGYTF
TGCAGCGCCCTACAGGGAACCACGGGCTACACCTTC
>TRBV9|TRBJ2-3|NA|few
CASSAGRGVSSTDTQYF
TGTGCCAGCAGCGCAGGGAGAGGCGTCTCTAGCACAGATACGCAGTATTTT
>TRBV4-3|TRBJ2-7|NA|few
CASSQDRLGGKQYF
TGCGCCAGCAGCCAAGATCGGTTGGGCGGCAAGCAGTACTTC
>TRBV30|TRBJ2-3|NA|NA
CAWKNGDTQYF
TGTGCCTGGAAGAACGGGGATACGCAGTATTTT
>TRBV25-1|TRBJ2-5|NA|NA
CASSPPWWKEETQYF
TGTGCCAGCAGTCCCCCCTGGTGGAAGGAAGAGACCCAGTACTTC
>TRBV6-1|TRBJ2-6|TRBD1|NA
CASSALTGGSGANVLTF
TGTGCCAGCAGTGCTTTAACAGGGGGGTCTGGGGCCAACGTCCTGACTTTC
>TRBV7-2|TRBJ2-5|TRBD2|few
CASSSLSGGALKTQYF
TGTGCCAGCAGCTCATTGAGCGGGGGGGCTCTCAAGACCCAGTACTTC
>TRBV9|TRBJ2-7|TRBD2|few
CASSVGSGGVNYEQYF
TGTGCCAGCAGCGTAGGGAGCGGGGGCGTTAACTACGAGCAGTACTTC
>TRBV5-4|TRBJ2-1|NA|NA
CASSTTSSHEQFF
TGTGCCAGCAGCACGACTAGTTCCCATGAGCAGTTCTTC
>TRBV4-3|TRBJ1-1|TRBD1|NA
CASSQDRGRNTEAFF
TGCGCCAGCAGCCAGGACAGGGGGAGGAACACTGAAGCTTTCTTT
>TRBV5-4|TRBJ1-2|NA|NA
CASRFSSSRGYTF
TGTGCCAGCCGTTTTTCGTCATCGCGGGGCTACACCTTC
>TRBV6-5|TRBJ2-2|TRBD1|NA
CASSRGQGGTGELFF
TGTGCCAGCAGTCGTGGACAGGGGGGAACCGGGGAGCTGTTTTTT
>TRBV5-6|TRBJ2-1|NA|NA
CASSSFPLPYLAEQFF
TGTGCCAGCAGCTCTTTCCCGCTTCCGTATTTGGCCGAGCAGTTCTTC
>TRBV6-5|TRBJ2-5|TRBD1|NA
CASSYSRGRGETQYF
TGTGCCAGCAGTTATTCTAGGGGGCGTGGAGAGACCCAGTACTTC
>TRBV6-1|TRBJ2-1|NA|NA
CASNPGRGGEQFF
TGTGCCAGCAACCCGGGGCGGGGCGGTGAGCAGTTCTTC
>TRBV9|TRBJ2-4|TRBD1|many
CASGGQDKNIQYF
TGTGCCAGCGGCGGACAGGACAAAAACATTCAGTACTTC
>TRBV7-9|TRBJ2-2|NA|few
CASPNTGELFF
TGTGCCAGCCCGAACACCGGGGAGCTGTTTTTT
>TRBV9|TRBJ2-5|TRBD2|few
CASSVGPRTSGETQYF
TGTGCCAGCAGCGTAGGCCCCCGGACTAGCGGCGAGACCCAGTACTTC
>TRBV13|TRBJ1-6|NA|NA
CASSTRLQGLSNSPLHF
TGTGCCAGCAGCACCCGGCTCCAGGGGTTATCTAATTCACCCCTCCACTTT
>TRBV9|TRBJ1-4|NA|NA
CASSKGRAGEKLFF
TGTGCCAGCAGCAAGGGCAGGGCCGGTGAAAAACTGTTTTTT
>TRBV7-6|TRBJ2-7|NA|few
CASSFAVGVGEQYF
TGTGCCAGCAGCTTTGCGGTCGGTGTTGGTGAGCAGTACTTC
>TRBV18|TRBJ2-7|TRBD2|NA
CASSPNTFGGAGEQYF
TGTGCCAGCTCACCGAACACTTTTGGGGGAGCGGGAGAGCAGTACTTC
>TRBV20-1|TRBJ2-7|NA|NA
CSVRDGYEQYF
TGCAGTGTAAGGGATGGATACGAGCAGTACTTC
>TRBV19|TRBJ1-4|NA|few
CASSFAGTNEKLFF
TGTGCCAGTAGTTTCGCGGGAACTAATGAAAAACTGTTTTTT